A single sample gave rise to the 27 T cell receptor beta chains below, sequenced in a study of shared clonotypes between healthy human individuals. Some clones are missing from TCRdb's copy, which holds only in-frame ones; the method was immunoSEQ multiplex PCR. The data show 450,000 to 500,000 clones, with 60% to 85% seen just once and 10% to 15% held by the top ten. Material: PBMCs. These receptors all stem from a woman aged 40 to 50 in good health. Some clones in this sample may be carry-over from other donors' samples.

This clone was seen a few times. The rearrangement uses TRBV9 and TRBJ1-5; D is uncertain. The CDR3 length is 13 residues. Trimming shortened V by 1 base and J by 5 bases, and 7 bases separated the two germline ends. Germline V gene lookup returns CDR1 SGDLS and CDR2 YYNGEE. The CDR3 nucleotides read TGTGCCAGCAGCGTAACGGGCCATCAGCCCCAGCATTTT. Its translation: CASSVTGHQPQHF.

The rearrangement links TRBV29-1 to TRBJ1-1, with D possibly matching TRBD1 (6 bases). The V gene lost 3 bases and the J gene lost 4 bases, with 15 bases spanning the gap. The germline V gene has CDR1 SQVTM and CDR2 ANQGSEA. The CDR3 has 14 amino acids. CDR3 loop: CSVDKQGRGTEAFF. The CDR3 bases are TGCAGCGTTGACAAACAGGGCCGGGGCACTGAAGCTTTCTTT.

This chain connects TRBV13 to TRBJ2-1; D is undetermined. The CDR3 has 15 residues. V was clipped by 0 bases and J by 0 bases, with 6 bases between them. Germline V lookup: CDR1 PRHDT, CDR2 FYEKMQ (reference sequence). CDR3 sequence (DNA): TGTGCCAGCAGCTTAGGAGCGTACTCCTACAATGAGCAGTTCTTC. It specifies CASSLGAYSYNEQFF. Supplemented by reference TRBV13 and TRBJ2-1, the full variable domain reads AAGVIQSPRHLIKEKRETATLKCYPIPRHDTVYWYQQGPGQDPQFLISFYEKMQSDKGSIPDRFSAQQFSDYHSELNMSSLELGDSALYFCASSLGAYSYNEQFFGPGTRLTVL.

The J gene is TRBJ1-2, the V gene TRBV5-5; 10 bases map to TRBD1. Germline loops: CDR1 SGHKS, CDR2 YYEKEE (reference sequence). V trimming: 5 bases; J trimming: 7 bases; junction bases outside the gene matches: 14. CDR3 length equals 16 residues. DNA of the CDR3: TGTGCCAGCAGAAAGCCCGGGACAGGGGCACTCGGTGGCTACACCTTC. Its protein product is CASRKPGTGALGGYTF.

In this sample, this clone turned up a few times. This likely stems from a read error, as it lies one base from a far larger clone. This chain connects TRBV7-9 to TRBJ1-1, with D hard to call. This CDR3 is built from 13 residues. Germline CDR1 and CDR2: SEHNR and FQNEAQ (reference sequence). Here the CDR3 reads CASSLLVNREALF. CDR3 nucleotide sequence: TGTGCCAGCAGCTTACTGGTAAACCGGGAAGCTTTATTT.

The V call is TRBV28, the J call TRBJ2-3, with 7 bases lining up with TRBD2. After removal of 3 bases from V and 4 bases from J, the junction contained 4 bases not matched to a gene. CDR1 MDHEN and CDR2 SYDVKM come from the germline V gene. This CDR3 is built from 14 residues. Here the CDR3 reads CASSFVGGADTQYF. The CDR3 region has the DNA TGTGCCAGCAGTTTCGTGGGAGGGGCAGATACGCAGTATTTT.

This chain joins TRBV7-2 and TRBJ1-2; no clear D. The CDR3 spans 12 residues. V was pared by 2 bases and J by 7 bases, with 8 bases between. Germline V CDR1 and CDR2: SGHTA, FQGNSA. CDR3 protein: CASSLSGVGYTF. The CDR3 nucleotides read TGTGCCAGCAGCTTAAGCGGGGTTGGCTACACCTTC.

V is TRBV7-7 and J is TRBJ2-3; D not certain. Per germline, CDR1 SSHAT and CDR2 FNYEAQ (reference sequence). CDR3 size: 13 residues. The V and J ends lost 1 base and 2 bases respectively, with 4 bases between them. The CDR3: CASSLETTDTQYF. The CDR3, as DNA: TGTGCCAGCAGCTTAGAGACCACAGATACGCAGTATTTT.

Note on this clone: This is likely an artifact of a read error, given a far larger clone one base away. The chain recombines TRBV28 with TRBJ1-5, with a weak D call TRBD1 (5 bases). The CDR3 is 16 residues long. Trimming took 2 bases from V and 0 from J, leaving 11 bases between them. Germline V gives CDR1 MDHEN, CDR2 SYDVKM. CDR3 loop: CASSLIFTGSNQPQHF. CDR3 DNA: TGTGCCAGCAGTTTAATCTTCACAGGTAGCAATCAGCCCCAGCATTTT. Combining the CDR3 with reference TRBV28 and TRBJ1-5 gives the whole variable domain DVKVTQSSRYLVKRTGEKVFLECVQDMDHENMFWYRQDPGLGLRLIYFSYDVKMKEKGDIPEGYSVSREKKERFSLILESASTNQTSMYLCASSLIFTGSNQPQHFGDGTRLSIL.

Notes on this clone: A junction end diverges from the germline sequence, so it may reflect a read error. The chain employs TRBV29-1 and TRBJ2-4, with D possibly being TRBD1 or TRBD2 (5 bases each). Germline-derived CDR1 and CDR2 are SQVTM and ANQGSEA. The CDR3 consists of 15 residues. CDR3 residues: CSVEVGVRTKNIQYF. In nucleotides, the CDR3 is TGCAGCGTCGAAGTGGGGGTCCGAACCAAAAACATTCAGTACTTC.

In this sample, this clone turned up once. The rearrangement uses TRBV18 and TRBJ2-1, with D possibly being TRBD2 (5 bases). Germline V gene data show CDR1 as KGHSH and CDR2 as LQKENI. The CDR3 is 13 amino acids. Trimming removed 3 bases from V and 8 bases from J, with 11 bases in between. CDR3 amino acids: CASSPSMRDEQFF. The CDR3 bases are TGTGCCAGCTCACCCTCAATGAGGGATGAGCAGTTCTTC.

The chain combines TRBV4-1 with TRBJ1-2, with a possible D match to TRBD1 (5 bases). The CDR3 consists of 18 residues. V was cut by 5 bases and J by 5 bases, with 27 bases left in between. Per germline, CDR1 MGHRA and CDR2 YSYEKL. CDR3 sequence reads: CASSRGRQKGFVGYGYTF. The CDR3 nucleotides read TGCGCCAGCAGCAGGGGACGTCAGAAGGGCTTCGTCGGGTATGGCTACACCTTC.

The chain combines TRBV19 with TRBJ1-3, with 7 bases identical to TRBD1. The trim removed 3 bases at V and 4 bases at J, leaving 6 bases unmatched. The CDR3 extends over 15 amino acids. The V gene's germline CDR1 is LNHDA and CDR2 SQIVND (reference sequence). DNA for the CDR3: TGTGCCAGTAGTATCGAGGGGGCATCAGGAAACACCATATATTTT. Its protein is CASSIEGASGNTIYF.

This clone has a handful of counts. The chain recombines TRBV10-3 with TRBJ2-7; D gene uncertain. V shed 6 bases and J shed 7 bases, with 16 bases lying between them. CDR3 size: 13 residues. Germline CDR1 is ENHRY and CDR2 is SYGVKD. The CDR3 nucleotides read TGTGCCATCAGACCCGGTTCGCGAAGGGAGCAGTACTTC. Translation gives CAIRPGSRREQYF.

This chain joins TRBV5-1 and TRBJ1-4; 9 positions match TRBD1. The length of the CDR3 is 14 residues. The V segment lost 3 bases and the J segment 8 bases; nucleotides outside the gene matches: 5. Germline CDR1 SGHRS, CDR2 YFSETQ. The CDR3: CASSSGTGLEKLFF. The DNA for the CDR3 is TGCGCCAGCAGCTCGGGGACAGGGCTGGAAAAACTGTTTTTT.

This chain uses TRBV4-2 with TRBJ2-1, with 7 bases lining up with TRBD1. V shed 2 bases and J 7 bases; nucleotides not matched to a gene: 8. This CDR3 is 15 amino acids long. Germline V gene data show CDR1 as LGHNA and CDR2 as YNFKEQ. The CDR3 spells CASSQLGQAKNEQFF. In DNA, the CDR3 is TGTGCCAGCAGCCAACTAGGACAGGCCAAGAATGAGCAGTTCTTC.

V gene TRBV5-4 combines with J gene TRBJ2-2, with 9 bases identical to TRBD1. The CDR3 covers 16 residues. V dropped 0 bases and J dropped 4; count of bases not matched to a gene: 4. CDR1 is SGHNT, CDR2 YYREEE, per germline (reference sequence). Here the CDR3 DNA reads TGTGCCAGCAGCTTGGCCGAGACAGGGGGCACCGGGGAGCTGTTTTTT. Protein sequence: CASSLAETGGTGELFF.

This chain links TRBV27 with TRBJ1-2; TRBD1 matches 8 bases. Germline trimming cut 4 bases from V and 4 bases from J; bases unmatched to any gene: 2. The CDR3 extends over 13 amino acids. Germline V gene data show CDR1 as MNHEY and CDR2 as SMNVEV (reference sequence). The CDR3 DNA reads TGTGCCAGCAGTTGGGACAGGAGCTATGGCTACACCTTC. Translating it yields CASSWDRSYGYTF.

This clone was seen only a few times. The CDR3 DNA follows: TGTGCCAGCAGCCTCGACAGGGCGTCAGATACGCAGTATTTT. It translates to CASSLDRASDTQYF. The chain couples TRBV7-3 to TRBJ2-3, with 7 nucleotides matching TRBD1. Unmatched junction bases numbered 6, after V lost 5 bases and J lost 4 bases. Germline V gene lookup returns CDR1 SGHTA and CDR2 FQGTGA. This CDR3 contains 14 residues.

This chain joins TRBV29-1 and TRBJ2-4; 10 nucleotides align to TRBD1. Unmatched junction bases numbered 1, after V lost 2 bases and J lost 6 bases. The CDR3 length is 13 residues. Germline-derived CDR1 and CDR2 are SQVTM and ANQGSEA. CDR3 nucleotide sequence: TGCAGCGTTGAACGGACAGGGGGAAACATTCAGTACTTC. Residues: CSVERTGGNIQYF.

This chain joins TRBV29-1 and TRBJ1-2; 7 nucleotides align to TRBD1. Germline values: CDR1 SQVTM, CDR2 ANQGSEA. The CDR3 extends over 13 amino acids. V lost 4 bases to trimming and J lost 0 bases; unmatched junction nucleotides: 2. In DNA, the CDR3 is TGCAGCGTTGCAGGGGGAACTAACTATGGCTACACCTTC. The encoded protein is CSVAGGTNYGYTF.

The chain uses TRBV6-5 and TRBJ2-5; TRBD2 aligns across 9 bases. Germline values: CDR1 MNHEY, CDR2 SVGAGI. CDR3 size: 15 residues. Trimming removed 7 bases from V and 5 bases from J; junction bases left unmatched: 11. CDR3 DNA: TGTGCCAGCACCGTGGGGGGTAGCGGGAGTGAGACCCAGTACTTC. This codes for CASTVGGSGSETQYF.

The CDR3 DNA follows: TGCAGTGCCCCGATGCTGGGCTACACCTTC. This codes for CSAPMLGYTF. The chain recombines TRBV20-1 with TRBJ1-2; no clear D gene. Trimming removed 6 bases at V and 8 bases at J, with 10 bases between. The CDR3 covers 10 residues. Germline V gene data show CDR1 as DFQATT and CDR2 as SNEGSKA (reference sequence).

This clone was counted a few times. The rearrangement links TRBV27 to TRBJ1-2; possible D gene TRBD1, 5 bases. Trimming shortened V by 5 bases and J by 0 bases, and 13 bases separated the two germline ends. There are 15 residues in the CDR3. Germline V gives CDR1 MNHEY, CDR2 SMNVEV (reference sequence). As DNA, the CDR3 is TGTGCCAGCAGTCCCTACCCGACAGCTAACTATGGCTACACCTTC. Encoded protein: CASSPYPTANYGYTF.

The chain employs TRBV28 and TRBJ2-3; 7 bases are shared with TRBD2. The CDR3 is made up of 16 amino acids. CDR1 and CDR2 (germline): MDHEN, SYDVKM. V shed 5 bases, J shed 0 bases, and the junction held 8 bases outside the gene matches. This CDR3 reads CASSLSGGGSTDTQYF. CDR3 DNA: TGTGCCAGCAGTCTCAGTGGGGGAGGGAGCACAGATACGCAGTATTTT.

The chain is built from TRBV5-4 and TRBJ2-1; 9 nucleotides line up with TRBD2. Germline V gene lookup returns CDR1 SGHNT and CDR2 YYREEE (reference sequence). V lost 0 bases to trimming and J lost 10 bases; unmatched junction nucleotides: 11. CDR3 length: 16 residues. The CDR3 DNA is TGTGCCAGCAGCTTGGTAGGTGCGGGAGGGGCCCGGGAGCAGTTCTTC. Translating gives CASSLVGAGGAREQFF.

This chain links TRBV18 with TRBJ2-3, with 13 nucleotides matching TRBD2. The CDR3 contains 17 residues. The germline CDR1 and CDR2 sequences are KGHSH and LQKENI. The junction had 3 bases not matched to a gene; V was cut back by 0 bases and J by 3 bases. The CDR3 is CASSPPPTSGRTDTQYF. CDR3 nucleotide sequence: TGTGCCAGCTCACCACCCCCGACTAGCGGGAGGACAGATACGCAGTATTTT. The full variable domain, its missing parts supplied by reference TRBV18 and TRBJ2-3, is NAGVMQNPRHLVRRRGQEARLRCSPMKGHSHVYWYRQLPEEGLKFMVYLQKENIIDESGMPKERFSAEFPKEGPSILRIQQVVRGDSAAYFCASSPPPTSGRTDTQYFGPGTRLTVL.